The rows below give T cell receptor beta chains drawn from one sample of a study of T-cell memory formation after mild COVID-19. MiXCR, applied by TCRdb to the 5' RACE reads, yields one record per CDR3 protein. Altogether 500,000 to 650,000 distinct CDR3 sequences are present, about 20% being singletons, with the ten largest covering around 8.4%. Sequenced sample: PBMCs or a T cell subset sorted from them (not recorded which). The receptors were sampled from an adult woman who had mild COVID-19 (a few samples of this study predate the infection). Cell type and time point are not known. Both conserved end residues are part of each CDR3. Each record gives: V gene, clone size, D gene, J gene, CDR3 protein, CDR3 DNA. D genes are given only for firm matches. Expanded clones get a size class; other rows say once, few or many, or leave the size out.

v_call: TRBV12-3/TRBV12-4
clone_size: .
d_call: TRBD1
j_call: TRBJ1-1
cdr3_aa: CASSFWTGITEAFF
cdr3_nt: TGTGCCAGCAGTTTCTGGACAGGAATTACTGAAGCTTTCTTT

v_call: TRBV20-1
clone_size: .
d_call: .
j_call: TRBJ2-5
cdr3_aa: CSAPISWAGLQETQYF
cdr3_nt: TGCAGTGCCCCCATTTCCTGGGCAGGGCTCCAAGAGACCCAGTACTTC

v_call: TRBV5-6
clone_size: .
d_call: TRBD1
j_call: TRBJ1-6
cdr3_aa: CASSSNLGGSNSPLHF
cdr3_nt: TGTGCCAGCAGTTCCAACCTAGGGGGCTCGAATTCACCCCTCCACTTT

v_call: TRBV5-5
clone_size: .
d_call: .
j_call: TRBJ1-2
cdr3_aa: CASSSTRVDYGYTF
cdr3_nt: TGTGCCAGCAGCTCCACGAGGGTTGACTATGGCTACACCTTC

v_call: TRBV27
clone_size: once
d_call: TRBD1
j_call: TRBJ1-1
cdr3_aa: CASTLRTGGGTEAFF
cdr3_nt: TGTGCCAGCACCCTTCGGACAGGGGGCGGCACTGAAGCTTTCTTT

v_call: TRBV20-1
clone_size: many
d_call: TRBD1
j_call: TRBJ2-2
cdr3_aa: CSAKGQGIRAGELFF
cdr3_nt: TGCAGTGCTAAGGGACAGGGGATAAGGGCCGGGGAGCTGTTTTTT

v_call: TRBV15
clone_size: .
d_call: .
j_call: TRBJ2-7
cdr3_aa: CATSRGGTPLYF
cdr3_nt: TGTGCCACCAGCAGAGGAGGGACACCGTTGTACTTC

v_call: TRBV7-9
clone_size: many
d_call: .
j_call: TRBJ2-5
cdr3_aa: CASSFQRNSQETQYF
cdr3_nt: TGTGCCAGCAGCTTCCAGAGGAATTCGCAAGAGACCCAGTACTTC

v_call: TRBV6-1
clone_size: .
d_call: TRBD1
j_call: TRBJ2-7
cdr3_aa: CASSTLPLGQASYEQYF
cdr3_nt: TGTGCCAGCAGTACTCTACCTTTGGGACAGGCTTCCTACGAGCAGTACTTC

v_call: TRBV10-3
clone_size: few
d_call: .
j_call: TRBJ1-2
cdr3_aa: CAIRPTGSDGYTF
cdr3_nt: TGTGCCATCAGGCCAACAGGGTCCGATGGCTACACCTTC

v_call: TRBV5-1
clone_size: .
d_call: TRBD2
j_call: TRBJ2-6
cdr3_aa: CASSLASLASTSGANVLTF
cdr3_nt: TGCGCCAGCAGCTTGGCGTCACTAGCGTCCACCTCTGGGGCCAACGTCCTGACTTTC

v_call: TRBV5-1
clone_size: .
d_call: TRBD2
j_call: TRBJ2-7
cdr3_aa: CASTYTAGSPSYEQYF
cdr3_nt: TGCGCCAGCACCTATACAGCGGGAAGCCCCTCCTACGAGCAGTACTTC

v_call: TRBV4-2
clone_size: .
d_call: TRBD2
j_call: TRBJ2-1
cdr3_aa: CASSQVEREITEQFF
cdr3_nt: TGTGCCAGCAGCCAAGTGGAGCGGGAGATCACTGAGCAGTTCTTC

v_call: TRBV5-6
clone_size: few
d_call: .
j_call: TRBJ2-1
cdr3_aa: CASSHRGTFNEQFF
cdr3_nt: TGTGCCAGCAGTCACCGCGGGACATTCAATGAGCAGTTCTTC

v_call: TRBV7-2
clone_size: few
d_call: TRBD2
j_call: TRBJ2-1
cdr3_aa: CASSVWTSGFYNEQFF
cdr3_nt: TGTGCCAGCAGCGTGTGGACTAGCGGATTCTACAATGAGCAGTTCTTC

v_call: TRBV6-5
clone_size: few
d_call: TRBD1
j_call: TRBJ2-7
cdr3_aa: CASSYGQAPREQYF
cdr3_nt: TGTGCCAGCAGTTATGGACAGGCGCCGAGGGAGCAGTACTTC

v_call: TRBV20-1
clone_size: .
d_call: TRBD1
j_call: TRBJ1-5
cdr3_aa: CSASRRGRGNQPQHF
cdr3_nt: TGCAGTGCTAGCCGCAGGGGGCGCGGCAATCAGCCCCAGCATTTT

v_call: TRBV21-1
clone_size: .
d_call: .
j_call: TRBJ1-2
cdr3_aa: CASSKETGRSVYGYTF
cdr3_nt: TGTGCCAGCAGCAAGGAGACGGGGCGGAGCGTCTATGGCTACACCTTC

v_call: TRBV20-1
clone_size: .
d_call: .
j_call: TRBJ2-1
cdr3_aa: CSARISIEQFF
cdr3_nt: TGCAGTGCTAGAATCTCCATTGAACAGTTCTTC

v_call: TRBV11-2
clone_size: .
d_call: .
j_call: TRBJ2-1
cdr3_aa: CASSTWDAPRNEQFF
cdr3_nt: TGTGCCAGCAGCACCTGGGACGCCCCCCGCAATGAGCAGTTCTTC

v_call: TRBV5-4
clone_size: .
d_call: TRBD1
j_call: TRBJ1-1
cdr3_aa: CASSWPGQGNTEAFF
cdr3_nt: TGTGCCAGCAGCTGGCCGGGACAGGGAAACACTGAAGCTTTCTTT

v_call: TRBV7-9
clone_size: .
d_call: .
j_call: TRBJ1-3
cdr3_aa: CASSLAGGNTIYF
cdr3_nt: TGTGCCAGCAGCTTAGCGGGGGGAAACACCATATATTTT

v_call: TRBV4-1
clone_size: few
d_call: .
j_call: TRBJ2-7
cdr3_aa: CASSQGDSIYEQYF
cdr3_nt: TGCGCCAGCAGCCAGGGGGACTCGATCTACGAGCAGTACTTC

v_call: TRBV11-2
clone_size: .
d_call: .
j_call: TRBJ1-1
cdr3_aa: CASSLTDTRGEAFF
cdr3_nt: TGTGCCAGCAGCTTAACAGATACGCGAGGAGAAGCTTTCTTT

v_call: TRBV20-1
clone_size: .
d_call: .
j_call: TRBJ2-1
cdr3_aa: CSAKDWDNEQFF
cdr3_nt: TGCAGTGCGAAGGACTGGGACAATGAGCAGTTCTTC

v_call: TRBV20-1
clone_size: .
d_call: .
j_call: TRBJ2-1
cdr3_aa: CSASQLHYNEQFF
cdr3_nt: TGCAGTGCTAGCCAGCTGCACTACAATGAGCAGTTCTTC

v_call: TRBV2
clone_size: many
d_call: .
j_call: TRBJ2-1
cdr3_aa: CASSSGYGGNEQFF
cdr3_nt: TGTGCCAGCAGTTCGGGGTACGGGGGCAATGAGCAGTTCTTC

v_call: TRBV5-1
clone_size: .
d_call: .
j_call: TRBJ2-5
cdr3_aa: CASSFDRQETQYF
cdr3_nt: TGCGCCAGCAGCTTCGACAGACAAGAGACCCAGTACTTC

v_call: TRBV7-8
clone_size: few
d_call: TRBD2
j_call: TRBJ2-4
cdr3_aa: CASSSTAGMDIQYF
cdr3_nt: TGTGCCAGCAGCTCCACAGCGGGGATGGACATTCAGTACTTC

v_call: TRBV4-1
clone_size: .
d_call: TRBD1
j_call: TRBJ2-7
cdr3_aa: CASSQTFRDRHYEQYF
cdr3_nt: TGCGCCAGCAGCCAGACATTCCGGGACAGGCACTACGAGCAGTACTTC

v_call: TRBV20-1
clone_size: few
d_call: .
j_call: TRBJ2-5
cdr3_aa: CSAPQGRLVAPGVQYF
cdr3_nt: TGCAGTGCTCCACAAGGAAGGCTGGTAGCCCCAGGGGTCCAGTACTTC

v_call: TRBV24-1
clone_size: few
d_call: .
j_call: TRBJ2-2
cdr3_aa: CATSDRLLRGGSTGELFF
cdr3_nt: TGTGCCACCAGTGACCGTCTCTTAAGGGGCGGTAGCACCGGGGAGCTGTTTTTT

v_call: TRBV3-1
clone_size: few
d_call: TRBD1
j_call: TRBJ2-5
cdr3_aa: CASSPTGGWETQYF
cdr3_nt: TGTGCCAGCAGCCCAACAGGGGGGTGGGAGACCCAGTACTTC

v_call: TRBV6-5
clone_size: .
d_call: .
j_call: TRBJ2-3
cdr3_aa: CASSYSWTDTQYF
cdr3_nt: TGTGCCAGCAGTTACTCTTGGACAGATACGCAGTATTTT

v_call: TRBV20-1
clone_size: .
d_call: TRBD2
j_call: TRBJ2-7
cdr3_aa: CSASWTSGVYEQYF
cdr3_nt: TGCAGTGCTAGTTGGACTAGCGGGGTCTACGAGCAGTACTTC

v_call: TRBV7-2
clone_size: many
d_call: .
j_call: TRBJ1-1
cdr3_aa: CASSQPRVTEAFF
cdr3_nt: TGTGCCAGCAGTCAACCACGGGTTACTGAAGCTTTCTTT

v_call: TRBV10-3
clone_size: .
d_call: .
j_call: TRBJ1-4
cdr3_aa: CAISSRGETNEKLFF
cdr3_nt: TGTGCCATCAGCTCCCGGGGTGAAACTAATGAAAAACTGTTTTTT

v_call: TRBV7-2
clone_size: .
d_call: TRBD1
j_call: TRBJ1-2
cdr3_aa: CASSRDRGGLYGYTF
cdr3_nt: TGTGCCAGCAGCCGAGACAGGGGGGGACTCTATGGCTACACCTTC

v_call: TRBV6-5
clone_size: few
d_call: TRBD1
j_call: TRBJ1-2
cdr3_aa: CASSYSEARQGVQGYTF
cdr3_nt: TGTGCCAGCAGTTATTCCGAGGCGCGACAGGGGGTTCAAGGCTACACCTTC

v_call: TRBV6-5
clone_size: few
d_call: TRBD2
j_call: TRBJ2-3
cdr3_aa: CASSPTWDGRTDTQYF
cdr3_nt: TGTGCCAGCAGTCCCACTTGGGACGGGAGGACAGATACGCAGTATTTT

v_call: TRBV7-2
clone_size: few
d_call: TRBD2
j_call: TRBJ2-1
cdr3_aa: CASSSRWSGGAYNEQFF
cdr3_nt: TGTGCCAGCAGCTCTCGTTGGAGCGGGGGGGCTTACAATGAGCAGTTCTTC

v_call: TRBV6-5
clone_size: .
d_call: TRBD1
j_call: TRBJ1-1
cdr3_aa: CASSWDRVRTEAFF
cdr3_nt: TGTGCCAGCAGTTGGGACAGGGTGCGGACTGAAGCTTTCTTT

v_call: TRBV12-3/TRBV12-4
clone_size: few
d_call: .
j_call: TRBJ2-1
cdr3_aa: CASSLYVGSEQFF
cdr3_nt: TGTGCCAGCAGTTTATACGTTGGTAGTGAGCAGTTCTTC

v_call: TRBV4-3
clone_size: few
d_call: .
j_call: TRBJ2-3
cdr3_aa: CASSQGSAAYSTDTQYF
cdr3_nt: TGCGCCAGCAGCCAGGGCTCGGCGGCGTATAGCACAGATACGCAGTATTTT

v_call: TRBV6-5
clone_size: .
d_call: TRBD1
j_call: TRBJ1-2
cdr3_aa: CASSYSGQGAGYTF
cdr3_nt: TGTGCCAGCAGTTACTCGGGACAGGGGGCAGGCTACACCTTC

v_call: TRBV7-2
clone_size: once
d_call: TRBD2
j_call: TRBJ2-7
cdr3_aa: CASSGKGLAGGLKLREQYF
cdr3_nt: TGTGCCAGCAGCGGCAAGGGACTAGCGGGGGGCCTAAAACTACGGGAGCAGTACTTC

v_call: TRBV5-1
clone_size: few
d_call: .
j_call: TRBJ2-5
cdr3_aa: CASSLQGHQETQYF
cdr3_nt: TGCGCCAGCAGCTTACAGGGACACCAAGAGACCCAGTACTTC

v_call: TRBV7-2
clone_size: .
d_call: .
j_call: TRBJ1-2
cdr3_aa: CASSVGPAVYGYTF
cdr3_nt: TGTGCCAGCAGCGTTGGGCCCGCGGTCTATGGCTACACCTTC

v_call: TRBV7-2
clone_size: few
d_call: .
j_call: TRBJ2-2
cdr3_aa: CASSPRSTATTGELFF
cdr3_nt: TGTGCCAGCAGCCCTCGCTCGACGGCCACCACCGGGGAGCTGTTTTTT

v_call: TRBV7-9
clone_size: .
d_call: .
j_call: TRBJ2-3
cdr3_aa: CASSQGEGARTDTQYF
cdr3_nt: TGTGCCAGCAGCCAAGGGGAGGGGGCGCGGACAGATACGCAGTATTTT

v_call: TRBV4-3
clone_size: few
d_call: .
j_call: TRBJ1-2
cdr3_aa: CASSQDPETNYGYTF
cdr3_nt: TGCGCCAGCAGCCAAGACCCTGAGACTAACTATGGCTACACCTTC

v_call: TRBV5-5
clone_size: .
d_call: .
j_call: TRBJ2-7
cdr3_aa: CASSIGINYEQYF
cdr3_nt: TGTGCCAGCAGCATCGGGATTAACTACGAGCAGTACTTC

v_call: TRBV7-9
clone_size: .
d_call: .
j_call: TRBJ2-1
cdr3_aa: CASSPSGFSYNEQFF
cdr3_nt: TGTGCCAGCAGCCCCTCAGGGTTTTCCTACAATGAGCAGTTCTTC

v_call: TRBV6-1
clone_size: .
d_call: .
j_call: TRBJ1-5
cdr3_aa: CASTHPEWGHGIQPQHF
cdr3_nt: TGTGCCAGCACTCACCCAGAGTGGGGGCACGGGATTCAGCCCCAGCATTTT